A single sample is the source of the 18 T cell receptor beta chains below, sequenced in a study of cytomegalovirus exposure and HLA in healthy donors. The PCR ran on 60 Vbeta and 13 Jbeta primers. Some clones are missing from TCRdb's copy, which holds only in-frame ones; the method was immunoSEQ multiplex PCR. The table shows about 140,000 clones, with 65% to 90% occurring only once. The source material was PBMCs. The receptors stem from a woman aged 25 to 39 in good health and CMV-seronegative.

In regard to this clone: The junction departs from germline at one end; a sequencing error may be responsible. The V gene is TRBV7-6, the J gene TRBJ2-1; 9 bases match TRBD2. The CDR3 totals 20 residues. Germline assignment: CDR1 SGHVS and CDR2 FNYEAQ. This chain's CDR3 is CASSLGLAGRGGSEYIEQFF. Here the CDR3 DNA reads TGTGCCAGCAGCTTAGGCCTAGCGGGACGTGGGGGGTCGGAGTACATTGAGCAGTTCTTC.

This clone is a singleton in its sample. The gene calls are TRBV10-2 and TRBJ2-5; possible D gene TRBD1, 6 bases. The DNA end lines up better with TRBJ2-7; the J call may be wrong. Germline V CDR1 and CDR2: WSHSY, SAAADI. The CDR3 extends over 16 amino acids. CDR3 DNA sequence: TGCGCCAGCAGTGAGTCATTACAGGGTGCAGGAGACGAGCAGTACTTC. Amino acid sequence: CASSESLQGAGDEQYF.

The chain uses TRBV5-1 and TRBJ2-5; tentatively, D is TRBD2 (6 bases). The J call may be incorrect, as the DNA end agrees better with TRBJ2-7. Germline values: CDR1 SGHRS, CDR2 YFSETQ. The CDR3 is 15 residues long. The CDR3 bases are TGCGCCAGCAGCTTGGAGGCTAGCGCATCCTACGAGCAGTACTTC. This gives the protein CASSLEASASYEQYF.

There are a few counts of this clone. The chain uses TRBV25-1 and TRBJ2-2, with D possibly matching TRBD1 (5 bases). This CDR3 has 17 amino acids. Germline CDR1 and CDR2: MGHDK and SYGVNS. Trimming pared 4 bases from V and 0 bases from J, leaving 15 bases between. CDR3 sequence reads: CASSANPDTANTGELFF. CDR3 coding DNA: TGTGCCAGCAGTGCCAACCCGGACACAGCGAACACCGGGGAGCTGTTTTTT.

The CDR3 sequence: CASSLATGVAYEQYF. CDR3 nucleotides: TGTGCCAGCAGCTTAGCGACAGGGGTAGCCTACGAGCAGTACTTC. The gene calls are TRBV7-2 and TRBJ2-7; the match to TRBD1 covers 8 bases. The germline gives CDR1 SGHTA, CDR2 FQGNSA. Trimming at V came to 0 bases and at J to 2 bases, leaving 3 bases not matched to a gene. The CDR3 totals 15 residues.

V usage is TRBV11-2 and J usage is TRBJ2-1, with TRBD1 matching 9 bases. This CDR3 contains 16 residues. Germline lookup yields CDR1 SGHAT and CDR2 FQNNGV. Trimming took 5 bases from V and 6 from J; bases not matched to a gene: 11. The CDR3 nucleotides read TGTGCCAGCAGCCGCCTGACAGGGGGATGGGGCAATGAGCAGTTCTTC. It encodes CASSRLTGGWGNEQFF.

This clone showed up many times. This chain links TRBV27 with TRBJ1-3, with TRBD1 as a possible D gene (5 bases). The V end lost 2 bases, the J end lost 4 bases, and 15 bases lay between the germline ends. The CDR3 has 16 amino acids. The germline CDR1 and CDR2 sequences are MNHEY and SMNVEV (reference sequence). CDR3: CASSLRGTGKGNTIYF. For the CDR3, the DNA is TGTGCCAGCAGTTTACGCGGGACGGGAAAAGGAAACACCATATATTTT.

This clone was detected only once. The chain links TRBV18 to TRBJ2-7; 8 positions agree with TRBD2. Germline CDR1 reads KGHSH; CDR2 reads LQKENI. V was pared by 4 bases and J by 3 bases, with 5 bases of the junction left unmatched. This CDR3 spans 14 amino acids. The CDR3: CASSLSSGYYEQYF. For the CDR3, the DNA is TGTGCCAGCTCACTTTCTAGCGGGTACTACGAGCAGTACTTC.

V and J are TRBV9 and TRBJ2-5; D is unresolved. Trimming shortened V by 1 base and J by 2 bases, and 6 bases separated the two germline ends. This CDR3 has 13 residues. The germline V gene has CDR1 SGDLS and CDR2 YYNGEE. The CDR3 sequence is CASSVRGQETQYF. CDR3 nucleotides: TGTGCCAGCAGCGTACGCGGACAAGAGACCCAGTACTTC.

The CDR3 bases are TGTGCCAGCAGCTGGGGGACTAGCAGGACCGAGCAGTACTTC. Amino acids: CASSWGTSRTEQYF. The V gene is TRBV7-9, the J gene TRBJ2-7; 9 bases are a match to TRBD2. Germline CDR1 is SEHNR and CDR2 is FQNEAQ (reference sequence). The CDR3 totals 14 residues. Germline trimming cut 4 bases from V and 6 bases from J; bases unmatched to any gene: 7.

The chain uses TRBV18 and TRBJ2-5; the match to TRBD1 covers 8 bases. Unmatched junction bases numbered 14, after V lost 3 bases and J lost 2 bases. In germline, CDR1 is KGHSH, CDR2 LQKENI. The CDR3 sequence is 18 residues long. The CDR3 DNA reads as TGTGCCAGCTCACCTGGGACAGGCAGCCAGATGGGGCAAGAGACCCAGTACTTC. This encodes CASSPGTGSQMGQETQYF.

The chain has TRBV5-1 and TRBJ2-5; TRBD2 aligns across 11 bases. The CDR3 loop spans 16 amino acids. CDR1 is SGHRS and CDR2 is YFSETQ in the germline V gene. J gave up 5 bases and V 0 bases, and 6 bases lay outside the gene matches. The CDR3 spells CASSLASGRSSETQYF. Written as DNA, the CDR3 is TGCGCCAGCAGCTTGGCTAGCGGGAGGTCGAGTGAGACCCAGTACTTC.

This clone has a single count. The chain uses TRBV7-2 and TRBJ2-3; 15 bases fit TRBD2. CDR3 length: 18 amino acids. Germline assignment: CDR1 SGHTA and CDR2 FQGNSA. The trim removed 7 bases at V and 5 bases at J, leaving 13 bases unmatched. The CDR3 nucleotides read TGTGCCAGCAAAGCTTACCCAGGGGGACTAGCGGGGGGAGATACGCAGTATTTT. Translating gives CASKAYPGGLAGGDTQYF.

This chain uses TRBV5-1 with TRBJ2-3; D is possibly TRBD1 (5 bases). The length of the CDR3 is 14 residues. Germline loops: CDR1 SGHRS, CDR2 YFSETQ. Deletions cut 7 bases from V and 1 base from J, with 13 bases between. The CDR3 DNA is TGCGCCAGCGTGGGCAGGGTAGGCACAGATACGCAGTATTTT. Protein: CASVGRVGTDTQYF.

The chain recombines TRBV4-1 with TRBJ2-6; TRBD2 matches 9 bases. After removal of 0 bases from V and 2 bases from J, the junction contained 8 bases not matched to a gene. The CDR3 extends over 19 amino acids. CDR1 MGHRA and CDR2 YSYEKL come from the germline V gene. The CDR3 nucleotides read TGCGCCAGCAGCCAAGAGAGGCTAGCGGGAAACACTGGGGCCAACGTCCTGACTTTC. Translating gives CASSQERLAGNTGANVLTF.

The CDR3 is CASSPVRVLNTEAFF. Here the CDR3 DNA reads TGTGCCAGCAGCCCCGTTCGAGTTTTAAACACTGAAGCTTTCTTT. This chain joins TRBV4-2 and TRBJ1-1; D remains unclear. The CDR3 loop spans 15 amino acids. Germline assignment: CDR1 LGHNA and CDR2 YNFKEQ. V was trimmed by 4 bases and J by 2 bases, leaving 14 bases between them.

In its sample, this clone was seen once. J is TRBJ2-5 and V is TRBV7-9, with a possible D match to TRBD2 (6 bases). CDR1 and CDR2 from the germline V gene are SEHNR and FQNEAQ (reference sequence). CDR3 length equals 16 residues. V shed 0 bases and J shed 7 bases, with 18 bases lying between them. CDR3 in DNA: TGTGCCAGCAGCTTAGCGCAACTTTCCGGGGGTAGGACCCAGTACTTC. Translating gives CASSLAQLSGGRTQYF.

This clone showed up just a few times. This chain connects TRBV29-1 to TRBJ1-1; TRBD1 matches at 7 bases. J was trimmed by 1 base and V by 7 bases; bases with no gene match: 3. CDR3 length: 12 residues. The germline CDR1 and CDR2 sequences are SQVTM and ANQGSEA. The CDR3 is CSGRDRNTEAFF. The CDR3 DNA is TGCAGCGGCCGGGACAGGAACACTGAAGCTTTCTTT.